These 4 T cell receptor beta chains were all obtained from the same sample, sequenced in a study of T cells after yellow fever vaccination. One entry per CDR3 protein results from TCRdb running MiXCR on the 5' RACE reads. The table records about 320,000 distinct CDR3 sequences, approximately 4.3% of them present only once. Source: PBMCs, taken 15 days after the yellow fever booster vaccination. These receptors originate from a man aged 18 to 29 who received the YFV17D yellow fever vaccine.

This clonotype was counted between two and nine times. The chain employs TRBV20-1 and TRBJ2-3; either TRBD1 or TRBD2 may supply D (6 bases each). Germline V gene data show CDR1 as DFQATT and CDR2 as SNEGSKA (reference sequence). This CDR3 region has 18 residues. V lost 0 bases to trimming and J lost 0 bases, with 19 bases between them. CDR3 residues: CSARERILTGTSTDTQYF. The CDR3 region has the DNA TGCAGTGCTAGAGAGAGGATCTTAACAGGGACTAGCACAGATACGCAGTATTTT.

This clonotype showed up just a few times. This chain uses TRBV3-1 with TRBJ1-1; D is perhaps TRBD1 (6 bases). This CDR3 comprises 13 residues. Germline V gene sequence: CDR1 LGHDT, CDR2 YNNKEL (reference sequence). The V and J ends lost 10 bases and 1 base respectively, with 13 bases between them. DNA of the CDR3: TGTGCCACAGAGGGACAATCGAACACTGAAGCTTTCTTT. Amino acid sequence: CATEGQSNTEAFF.

A few counts support this clonotype. The chain has TRBV6-1 and TRBJ2-3, with a tentative D call TRBD2 (5 bases). Germline lookup yields CDR1 MNHNS and CDR2 SASEGT. The CDR3 extends over 13 amino acids. V lost 5 bases and J 3 bases, leaving 9 bases between the germline ends. Here the CDR3 DNA reads TGTGCCAGCAGTTGGCGGACTACAGATACGCAGTATTTT. Translation: CASSWRTTDTQYF.

This clonotype appeared many times. J is TRBJ2-1 and V is TRBV7-6, with 12 bases fitting TRBD2. The germline CDR1 and CDR2 sequences are SGHVS and FNYEAQ. Germline trimming cut 5 bases from V and 1 base from J; bases unmatched to any gene: 3. There are 16 residues in the CDR3. CDR3 bases: TGTGCCAGCAGCACCCTAGCGGGGGGGTCCTACAATGAGCAGTTCTTC. It codes for CASSTLAGGSYNEQFF.